The source of this T cell receptor (beta chain) is a study of blood T cell repertoires in COVID-19 (TCRdb year 2020). Turning to the overall study: The collaborator samples originated in the United States, Italy and Spain and spanned the acute and convalescent phases of COVID-19. The prospective study material was composed of cDNA or gDNA derived from T cells, B-cell-depleted T cells, or PBMCs. Deeply sampled blood TCRbeta repertoires from subjects exposed to, actively infected with, or recovered from COVID-19 were included in the dataset. The repertoires were made available in a free public database intended to serve as a resource for research on the immune response to SARS-CoV-2. Samples were obtained from the ongoing ImmuneRACE study (first 160 participants) and from over a thousand subjects provided by 6 global collaborators. Nearly every sample came with metadata listing a de-identified subject ID, COVID-19 status, age in years and sex. Where HLA class I and class II types were available, the types were taken from metadata supplied by the sample provider, not from assay-based typing.

According to the germline V gene, CDR1 reads SGHDT and CDR2 reads YYEEEE. The CDR3 spans 14 residues, from the cysteine through the phenylalanine. Kept here is only the CDR3 DNA, which spans 42 bases and is read in frame from base 1. V lost 3 bases and J lost 0 bases, and the count of bases not matched to a germline gene is 2. Broader findings and caveats from the paper: The amount of clinical and demographic metadata varied by source and participant and was provided uncurated.

TCRbeta CDR3 regions were amplified from genomic DNA using the immunoSEQ Assay, a bias-controlled multiplex PCR. Processing in the source paper ran as follows. Within the assay, amplification of reference gene primers was used to estimate how many nucleated cells each sample contained. To quantify the absolute abundance of each unique TCRbeta CDR3 rearrangement, sequence reads were collapsed and filtered. Productive Simpson clonality was computed per sample as the square root of Simpson's diversity index over productive rearrangements. TCRdb holds this immuneACCESS table with in-frame rearrangements only. Some clones are missing; in checked studies, unresolved V genes explain under half, and the rest has no known cause. That table gives V, J and clone size, and the DNA gave D and trimming. The sample data list tens of thousands of clones, and about 80% of these were observed just once. Clones ranked in the top ten supply 19% of the sample.

Worth noting for this clone: Its specific antigen is unknown. Qualities for individual bases were not recorded, and no much larger clone is one base off.

The collaborating institutions used their own protocols to collect whole blood in K2EDTA tubes. For TCRbeta analysis, collaborators shipped samples as frozen whole blood, isolated PBMCs, or DNA extracted from either of those sample types. The sequence derives from a woman older than 75 with acute or convalescent COVID-19. The specimen was peripheral blood. Recombination joined TRBV5-6 with TRBJ1-2; TRBD1 agrees with 7 junctional bases. CDR3 protein: CASSSGTANYGYTF. The sequenced DNA: TGTGCCAGCAGCTCCGGGACAGCTAACTATGGCTACACCTTC.